The next 21 T cell receptor beta chains were all read from a single sample in a study of human thymus T cells. Clones were sequenced by immunoSEQ multiplex PCR, and TCRdb holds only the in-frame ones, with some missing. The data show some 57,000 clones, around 94% seen once. Sequences were obtained from blood. These receptors originate from a boy younger than two with a congenital heart defect but otherwise immunologically healthy.

This chain uses TRBV5-1 with TRBJ1-4; no definite D call. Per the germline V gene, CDR1 is SGHRS and CDR2 is YFSETQ. CDR3 size: 16 residues. V lost 6 bases and J 8 bases, leaving 23 bases between the germline ends. The CDR3 DNA is TGCGCCAGCACATGGGGTCTTCTCGGTATAGGAGAAAAACTGTTTTTT. Translating gives CASTWGLLGIGEKLFF.

This clone was detected only once. The V call is TRBV18, the J call TRBJ2-5; D is unclear. Germline V gene sequence: CDR1 KGHSH, CDR2 LQKENI. This CDR3 is built from 14 residues. V lost 3 bases and J lost 5, with 13 bases in between. The chain's CDR3 is CASSPVKVGETQYF. The CDR3 region has the DNA TGTGCCAGCTCACCCGTAAAAGTGGGGGAGACCCAGTACTTC.

This rearrangement joins TRBV7-2 to TRBJ1-6, with 8 bases aligning to TRBD1. Trimming cost V 5 bases and J 6 bases; bases outside gene matches: 3. Germline lookup yields CDR1 SGHTA and CDR2 FQGNSA. The CDR3 length is 14 residues. DNA for the CDR3: TGTGCCAGCAGCGCTACAGGGGGTAATTCACCCCTCCACTTT. Encoded protein: CASSATGGNSPLHF.

This chain links TRBV5-1 with TRBJ2-1; 8 nucleotides line up with TRBD1. CDR1 is SGHRS and CDR2 is YFSETQ in the germline V gene. The CDR3 is 12 residues long. With 6 bases clipped from V and 12 bases from J, the junction kept 8 bases outside the gene matches. DNA for the CDR3: TGCGCCAGCACTCTTACAGGGGGTCGGCAGTTCTTC. It specifies CASTLTGGRQFF. The variable domain in full, completed from reference TRBV5-1 and TRBJ2-1, reads KAGVTQTPRYLIKTRGQQVTLSCSPISGHRSVSWYQQTPGQGLQFLFEYFSETQRNKGNFPGRFSGRQFSNSRSEMNVSTLELGDSALYLCASTLTGGRQFFGPGTRLTVL.

The chain carries TRBV10-3 and TRBJ2-4; D gene ambiguous. The germline gives CDR1 ENHRY, CDR2 SYGVKD. V was clipped by 4 bases and J by 3 bases, with 4 bases between them. The CDR3 totals 12 residues. The CDR3 coding sequence is TGTGCCATCAGTGGGGACAAAAACATTCAGTACTTC. Amino acids: CAISGDKNIQYF.

The chain carries TRBV18 and TRBJ2-1; TRBD1 matches at 8 bases. CDR1 is KGHSH, CDR2 LQKENI, per germline. The CDR3 spans 17 residues. Trimming cost V 2 bases and J 2 bases; bases outside gene matches: 8. The CDR3 sequence: CASSPNTGTGTYNEQFF. As DNA, the CDR3 is TGTGCCAGCTCACCAAATACCGGGACAGGTACCTACAATGAGCAGTTCTTC.

The count of this clone is one. The rearrangement uses TRBV5-1 and TRBJ2-6; D unclear. The ends were cut back, 3 bases at V and 0 bases at J, with 10 bases in the middle. Germline CDR1 and CDR2: SGHRS and YFSETQ. The CDR3 totals 16 residues. CDR3: CASSSIRFSGANVLTF. The CDR3 nucleotides read TGCGCCAGCAGCTCGATCAGGTTCTCTGGGGCCAACGTCCTGACTTTC.

The V gene is TRBV18, the J gene TRBJ2-6; 7 bases agree with TRBD1. CDR1 is KGHSH, CDR2 LQKENI, per germline. The CDR3 sequence is 16 residues long. The V and J ends lost 5 bases and 0 bases, in that order; junction bases with no gene match: 4. The CDR3, as DNA: TGTGCCAGCTCATCGAGACAGGGCTCTGGGGCCAACGTCCTGACTTTC. Translation gives CASSSRQGSGANVLTF.

V is TRBV19 and J is TRBJ1-2, with TRBD1 as a possible D gene (6 bases). V shed 5 bases and J shed 3 bases, with 10 bases lying between them. The CDR3 extends over 13 amino acids. Germline V gives CDR1 LNHDA, CDR2 SQIVND (reference sequence). CDR3 nucleotides: TGTGCCAGTAGTGTACAGGGTGACTATGGCTACACCTTC. Protein sequence: CASSVQGDYGYTF.

As to this clone: Other DNA sequences in this specimen translate into the identical CDR3. This chain joins TRBV7-2 and TRBJ2-7, with D perhaps TRBD1 (5 bases). Trimming removed 2 bases from V and 3 bases from J, with 5 bases in between. The CDR3 contains 12 residues. Looked up from germline, CDR1 is SGHTA and CDR2 is FQGNSA. CDR3 protein: CASSLQGYEQYF. Written as DNA, the CDR3 is TGTGCCAGCAGCTTACAGGGCTACGAGCAGTACTTC.

The V call is TRBV7-3, the J call TRBJ2-3, with D perhaps matching TRBD1 (6 bases). Trimming cost V 8 bases and J 3 bases, with 12 bases left between them. This CDR3 contains 13 residues. The germline V gene encodes CDR1 SGHTA and CDR2 FQGTGA. DNA of the CDR3: TGTGCCAGCCAACGGACAGTTACAGATACGCAGTATTTT. Protein product: CASQRTVTDTQYF.

CDR3 in amino acids: CASMASGGAKNIQYF. As DNA, the CDR3 is TGTGCCAGTATGGCTAGCGGGGGGGCCAAAAACATTCAGTACTTC. The chain recombines TRBV19 with TRBJ2-4; 11 nucleotides agree with TRBD2. This CDR3 has 15 amino acids. Trimming cost V 7 bases and J 1 base; bases outside gene matches: 3. Germline assignment: CDR1 LNHDA and CDR2 SQIVND (reference sequence).

The CDR3 loop reads CASSAGTGRNFVYTGELFF. The CDR3 nucleotides read TGTGCCAGCAGTGCCGGGACAGGGAGAAATTTCGTTTACACCGGGGAGCTGTTTTTT. The chain carries TRBV27 and TRBJ2-2; 9 nucleotides match TRBD1. J lost 3 bases, V lost 5 bases, and 16 bases had no gene match. The CDR3 covers 19 residues. Germline CDR1 MNHEY, CDR2 SMNVEV (reference sequence).

The genes are TRBV7-2 and TRBJ1-1, with TRBD1 matching over 9 bases. Germline loops: CDR1 SGHTA, CDR2 FQGNSA. Trimming cost V 5 bases and J 3 bases; bases outside gene matches: 1. The CDR3 consists of 13 residues. The CDR3 is CASSRDRDTEAFF. The CDR3 bases are TGTGCCAGCAGCCGGGACAGGGACACTGAAGCTTTCTTT.

This chain uses TRBV6-6 with TRBJ1-1, with 8 bases aligning to TRBD1. Germline trimming cut 10 bases from V and 0 bases from J; bases unmatched to any gene: 4. The CDR3 runs to 13 residues. CDR1 and CDR2 (germline): MNHNY, SVGAGI (reference sequence). For the CDR3, the DNA is TGTGCCAACGGACAGGGACTGAACACTGAAGCTTTCTTT. Amino acids: CANGQGLNTEAFF.

V and J are TRBV5-1 and TRBJ1-2; TRBD1 might be the D (5 bases). Looked up from germline, CDR1 is SGHRS and CDR2 is YFSETQ. CDR3 size: 14 residues. V was shortened by 4 bases and J by 5 bases, with 15 bases between the two germline ends. The CDR3 spells CASSGIGVQYGYTF. In nucleotides, the CDR3 is TGCGCCAGCAGCGGAATAGGGGTTCAGTATGGCTACACCTTC.

V and J are TRBV27 and TRBJ1-3, with D tentatively TRBD1 (5 bases). V was clipped by 6 bases and J by 0 bases, with 9 bases between them. CDR1 MNHEY and CDR2 SMNVEV come from the germline V gene (reference sequence). This CDR3 comprises 14 residues. This chain's CDR3 is CASRGQVSGNTIYF. The CDR3 DNA is TGTGCCAGCAGGGGGCAGGTCTCTGGAAACACCATATATTTT.

This chain uses TRBV11-2 with TRBJ2-1; 8 positions match TRBD2. CDR1 SGHAT and CDR2 FQNNGV come from the germline V gene. Losses at the gene ends were 4 bases for V and 0 bases for J; bases not matched to a gene: 8. The length of the CDR3 is 17 residues. In nucleotides, the CDR3 is TGTGCCAGCAGCTATACTTTCAGCGGGGGCTCCTACAATGAGCAGTTCTTC. As protein: CASSYTFSGGSYNEQFF.

Here the CDR3 DNA reads TGTGCCAGTAGTATTAGGACGGGGATTCAGCCCCAGCATTTT. Residues: CASSIRTGIQPQHF. The V and J genes are TRBV19 and TRBJ1-5; D gene ambiguous. The V end lost 3 bases, the J end lost 6 bases, and 12 bases lay between the germline ends. The CDR3 loop spans 14 amino acids. CDR1 and CDR2 (germline): LNHDA, SQIVND (reference sequence).

The chain links TRBV6-6 to TRBJ1-3; TRBD1 is a possible D gene (6 bases). The CDR3 covers 16 residues. CDR1 MNHNY and CDR2 SVGAGI come from the germline V gene (reference sequence). The V and J ends lost 6 bases and 0 bases respectively, with 15 bases between them. The CDR3 nucleotides read TGTGCCAGCAGCGCTCTACCACAGGGCTCTGGAAACACCATATATTTT. Protein sequence: CASSALPQGSGNTIYF.

The rearrangement links TRBV28 to TRBJ1-3; D call uncertain. Germline values: CDR1 MDHEN, CDR2 SYDVKM. The CDR3 runs 15 residues. The germline V and J ends were trimmed by 3 bases and 11 bases, with 20 bases remaining between them. CDR3 in amino acids: CASSFLPLVSGPIYF. In DNA, the CDR3 is TGTGCCAGCAGTTTTTTACCACTCGTCTCCGGTCCCATATATTTT.